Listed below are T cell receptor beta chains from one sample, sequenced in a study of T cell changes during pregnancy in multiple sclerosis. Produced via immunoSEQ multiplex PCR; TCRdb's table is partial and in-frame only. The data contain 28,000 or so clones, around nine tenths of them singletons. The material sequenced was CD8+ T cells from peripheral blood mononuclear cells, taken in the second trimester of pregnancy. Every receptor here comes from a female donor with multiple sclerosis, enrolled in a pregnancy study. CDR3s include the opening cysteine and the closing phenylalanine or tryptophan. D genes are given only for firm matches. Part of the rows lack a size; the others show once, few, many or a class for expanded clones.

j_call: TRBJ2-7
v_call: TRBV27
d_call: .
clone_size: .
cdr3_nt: TGTGCCAGCAGTTTAAGCCCCCCCGGCGAGCAGTACTTC
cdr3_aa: CASSLSPPGEQYF

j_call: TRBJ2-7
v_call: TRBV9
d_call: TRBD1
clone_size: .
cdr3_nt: TGTGCCAGCAGCGCGGGGGGACAGGGGGCCCACGAGCAGTACTTC
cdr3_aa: CASSAGGQGAHEQYF

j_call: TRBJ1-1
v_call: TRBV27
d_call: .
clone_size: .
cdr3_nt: TGTGCCAGCAGTTTAAACTCGGCAGGTGAAGCTTTCTTT
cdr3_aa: CASSLNSAGEAFF

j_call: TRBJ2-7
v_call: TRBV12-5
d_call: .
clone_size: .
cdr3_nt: TGTGCTAGTGGTCTTACCGGGACTGCTACCTACGAGCAGTACTTC
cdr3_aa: CASGLTGTATYEQYF

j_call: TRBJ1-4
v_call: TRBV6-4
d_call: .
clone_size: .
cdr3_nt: TGTGCCAGCAGACTTGGGAGTAGACTGTTTTTT
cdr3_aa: CASRLGSRLFF

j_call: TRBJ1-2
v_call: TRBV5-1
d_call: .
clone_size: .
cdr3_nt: TGCGCCAGCAGCTTGGAGGAGGGGCTCTATGGCTACACCTTC
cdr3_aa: CASSLEEGLYGYTF

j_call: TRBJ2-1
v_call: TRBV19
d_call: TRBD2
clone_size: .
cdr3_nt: TGTGCCAGTGGATTCCGGGACTATGGCAATGAGCAGTTCTTC
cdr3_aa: CASGFRDYGNEQFF

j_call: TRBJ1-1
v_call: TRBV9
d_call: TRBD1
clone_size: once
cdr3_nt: TGTGCCAGCAGCGTAGGACAGGGGAACACTGAAGCTTTCTTT
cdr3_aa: CASSVGQGNTEAFF

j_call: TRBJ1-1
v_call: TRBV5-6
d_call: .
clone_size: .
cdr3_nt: TGTGCCAGCAGCTTGGGTCAACTTGAAGCTTTCTTT
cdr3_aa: CASSLGQLEAFF

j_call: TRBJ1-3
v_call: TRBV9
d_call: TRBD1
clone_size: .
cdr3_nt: TGTGCCAGCAGCCCCTCCGACAGGGACACCATATATTTT
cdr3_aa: CASSPSDRDTIYF

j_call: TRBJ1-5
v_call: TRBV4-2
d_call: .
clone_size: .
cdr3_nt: TGTGCCAGCAGCCTCGGGGTTAGGTCGCAGCCCCAGCATTTT
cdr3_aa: CASSLGVRSQPQHF

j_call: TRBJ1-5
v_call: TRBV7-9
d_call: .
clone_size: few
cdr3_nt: TGTGCCAGCAGCTTTAGTGCGGCGGGGGATCAGCCCCAGCATTTT
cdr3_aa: CASSFSAAGDQPQHF

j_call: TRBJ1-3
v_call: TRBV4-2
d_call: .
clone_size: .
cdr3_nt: TGTGCCAGCAGCCAAGGCGGGGGGCCCGGAAACACCATATATTTT
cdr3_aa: CASSQGGGPGNTIYF

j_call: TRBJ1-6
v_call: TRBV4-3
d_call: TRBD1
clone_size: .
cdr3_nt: TGCGCCAGCAGCCAAGTGATAGACAGGGCCAATTCACCCCTCCACTTT
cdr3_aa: CASSQVIDRANSPLHF

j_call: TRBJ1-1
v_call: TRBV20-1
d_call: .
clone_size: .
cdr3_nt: TGCAGTGCGGAGACAGATGCTGAAGCTTTCTTT
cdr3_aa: CSAETDAEAFF

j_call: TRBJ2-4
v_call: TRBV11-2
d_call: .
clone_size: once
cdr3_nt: TGTGCCAGCAGCCCGTTCGCGGGTCAGCACATTCAGTACTTC
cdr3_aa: CASSPFAGQHIQYF

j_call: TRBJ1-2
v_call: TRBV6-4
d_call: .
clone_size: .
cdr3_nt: TGTGCCAGCAGTCCAGGGGCCTCAGAGGGCTACACCTTC
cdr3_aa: CASSPGASEGYTF

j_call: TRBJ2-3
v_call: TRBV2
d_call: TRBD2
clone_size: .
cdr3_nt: TGTGCCAGCAGTGACCAGCTAGCGGGGGGGAGCACAGATACGCAGTATTTT
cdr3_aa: CASSDQLAGGSTDTQYF

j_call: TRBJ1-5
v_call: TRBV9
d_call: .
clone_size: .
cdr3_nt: TGTGCCAGCAGCGTGGGGGGGGGTCACGAGCCCCAGCATTTT
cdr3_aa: CASSVGGGHEPQHF

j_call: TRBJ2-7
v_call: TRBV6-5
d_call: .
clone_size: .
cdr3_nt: TGTGCCAGCAGTTACTCGAAACAGGCTTTAAGGGACGAGCAGTACTTC
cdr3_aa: CASSYSKQALRDEQYF

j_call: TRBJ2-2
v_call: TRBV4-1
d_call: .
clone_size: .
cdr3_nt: TGCGCCAGCAGCCATCGGGACAAGGGGAACACCGGGGAGCTGTTTTTT
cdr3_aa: CASSHRDKGNTGELFF

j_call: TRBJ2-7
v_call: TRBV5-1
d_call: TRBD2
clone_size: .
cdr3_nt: TGCGCCAGCAGCTTAGGGACTAGCGGGGTCTACGAGCAGTACTTC
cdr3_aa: CASSLGTSGVYEQYF

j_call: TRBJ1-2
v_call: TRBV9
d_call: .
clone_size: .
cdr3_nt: TGTGCCAGCAGCGTCGAAAGAATTCCTATTCTCGGCTACACCTTC
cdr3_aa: CASSVERIPILGYTF

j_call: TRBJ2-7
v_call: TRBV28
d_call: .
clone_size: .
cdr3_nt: TGTGCCAGCAGTTTCTACTCCTACGAGCAGTACTTC
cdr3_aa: CASSFYSYEQYF

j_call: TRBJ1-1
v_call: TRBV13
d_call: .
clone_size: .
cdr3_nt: TGTGCCAGCAGCTTATCGGGACTGGGCGACACTGAAGCTTTCTTT
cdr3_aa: CASSLSGLGDTEAFF

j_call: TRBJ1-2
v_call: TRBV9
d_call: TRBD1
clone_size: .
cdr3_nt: TGTGCCAGCAGCCCCTGGACAGGGGTAGGGGCTAACTATGGCTACACCTTC
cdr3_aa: CASSPWTGVGANYGYTF

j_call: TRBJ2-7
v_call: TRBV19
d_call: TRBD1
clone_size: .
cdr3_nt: TGTGCCAGTAGTACTCGGGACAGTGCCTACGAGCAGTACTTC
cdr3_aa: CASSTRDSAYEQYF

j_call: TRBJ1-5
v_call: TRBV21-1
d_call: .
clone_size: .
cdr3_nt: TGTGCCAGCAGCTCCAGCAGGGGGCATTGGGACAATCAGCCCCAGCATTTT
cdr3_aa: CASSSSRGHWDNQPQHF

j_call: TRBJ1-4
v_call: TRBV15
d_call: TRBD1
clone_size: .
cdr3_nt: TGTGCCACCAGCAGAGATTTCTATTGGACCGAATCTCAGGGGGGTGAAAAACTGTTTTTT
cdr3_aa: CATSRDFYWTESQGGEKLFF

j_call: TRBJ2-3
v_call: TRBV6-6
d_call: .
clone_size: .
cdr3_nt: TGTGCCAGCAGTTACTCTCCGACAGATACGCAGTATTTT
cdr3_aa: CASSYSPTDTQYF

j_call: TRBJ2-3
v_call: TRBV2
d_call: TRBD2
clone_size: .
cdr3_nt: TGTGCCAGCACGCTCCTAGCGGGGGTCACAGATACGCAGTATTTT
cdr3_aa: CASTLLAGVTDTQYF

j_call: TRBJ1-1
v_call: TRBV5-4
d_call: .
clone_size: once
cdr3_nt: TGTGCCAGCAGCTTGGGAGGGTTGAACACTGAAGCTTTCTTT
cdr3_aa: CASSLGGLNTEAFF

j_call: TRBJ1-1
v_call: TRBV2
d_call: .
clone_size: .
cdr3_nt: TGTGCCAGCAGTGGGGATAGGGGATCCCATATGAACACTGAAGCTTTCTTT
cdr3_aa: CASSGDRGSHMNTEAFF

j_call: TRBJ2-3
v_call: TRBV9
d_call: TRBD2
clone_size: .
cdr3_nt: TGTGCCAGCAGCGGAGGACTAGCGGGGGCAGATACGCAGTATTTT
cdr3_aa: CASSGGLAGADTQYF

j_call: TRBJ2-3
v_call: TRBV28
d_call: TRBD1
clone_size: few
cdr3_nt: TGTGCCAGCAGTTTAAGGGGGCGAGAAAATACGCAGTATTTT
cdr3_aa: CASSLRGRENTQYF

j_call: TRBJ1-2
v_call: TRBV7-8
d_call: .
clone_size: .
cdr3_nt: TGTGCCAGCAGCTTTACACCAGCCGACAGAATCTATGGCTACACCTTC
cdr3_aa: CASSFTPADRIYGYTF

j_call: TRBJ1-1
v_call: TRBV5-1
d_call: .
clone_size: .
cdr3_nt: TGCGCCAGCACTTCCCGGACAGTCATGAACACTGAAGCTTTCTTT
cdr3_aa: CASTSRTVMNTEAFF

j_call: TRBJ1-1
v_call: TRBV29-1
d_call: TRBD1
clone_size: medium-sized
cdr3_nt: TGCAGCGTTGTGGGGCAGGGGGGAGGAACTGAAGCTTTCTTT
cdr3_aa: CSVVGQGGGTEAFF

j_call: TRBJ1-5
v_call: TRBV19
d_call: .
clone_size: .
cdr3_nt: TGTGCCAGTAGTATATACGAAGGGGGCAATCAGCCCCAGCATTTT
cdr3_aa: CASSIYEGGNQPQHF

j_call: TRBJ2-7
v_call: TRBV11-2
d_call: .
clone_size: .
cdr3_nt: TGTGCCAGCAGCTTATGGGGGCCCCAAGGGGACGAGCAGTACTTC
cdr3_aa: CASSLWGPQGDEQYF

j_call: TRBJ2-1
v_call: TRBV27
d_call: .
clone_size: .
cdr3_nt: TGTGCCAGCAGTTTCGAGGGAGCCGCCTACAATGAGCAGTTCTTC
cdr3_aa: CASSFEGAAYNEQFF

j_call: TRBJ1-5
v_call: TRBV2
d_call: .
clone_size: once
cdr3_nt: TGTGCCAGCAGTCTTGCGGGATATGGCAATCAGCCCCAGCATTTT
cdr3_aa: CASSLAGYGNQPQHF

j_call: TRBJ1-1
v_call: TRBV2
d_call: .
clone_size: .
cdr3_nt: TGTGCCAGTACTTGGAGCACTGAAGCTTTCTTT
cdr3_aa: CASTWSTEAFF

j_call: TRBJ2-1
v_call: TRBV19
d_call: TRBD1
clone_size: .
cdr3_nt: TGTGCCAGTAGTTCGGGACAGCTCGTCGATGAGCAGTTCTTC
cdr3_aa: CASSSGQLVDEQFF

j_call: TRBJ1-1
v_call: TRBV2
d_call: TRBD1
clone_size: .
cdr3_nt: TGTGCCAGCAGTGAAGCCACCAGGGGGGTGGCTGAAGCTTTCTTT
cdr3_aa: CASSEATRGVAEAFF

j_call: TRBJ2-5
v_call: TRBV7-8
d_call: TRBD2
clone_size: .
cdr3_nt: TGTGCCAGCAGCTTCCCTAGCGGGGGTCAGACCCAGTACTTC
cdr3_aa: CASSFPSGGQTQYF

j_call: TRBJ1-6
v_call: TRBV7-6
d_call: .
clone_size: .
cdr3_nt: TGTGCCAGCAGCTTCGCGAATTCACCCCTCCACTTT
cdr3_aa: CASSFANSPLHF

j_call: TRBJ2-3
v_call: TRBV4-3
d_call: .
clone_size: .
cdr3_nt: TGCGCCAGCAGCCACCTTCTTTGGGCCTTAGATACGCAGTATTTT
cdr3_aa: CASSHLLWALDTQYF

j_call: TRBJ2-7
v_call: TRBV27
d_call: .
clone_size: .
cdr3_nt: TGTGCCAGCAGGATCCGTGGAGGGTACTACGAGCAGTACTTC
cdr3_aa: CASRIRGGYYEQYF

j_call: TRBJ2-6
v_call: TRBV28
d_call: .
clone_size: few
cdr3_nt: TGTGCCAGCAGCAGCACGGGGTCCAACTCTGGGGCCAACGTCCTGACTTTC
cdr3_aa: CASSSTGSNSGANVLTF

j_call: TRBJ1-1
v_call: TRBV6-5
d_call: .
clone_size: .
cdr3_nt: TGTGCCAGCAGTTACTCTGAGAGCATGAACACTGAAGCTTTCTTT
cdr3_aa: CASSYSESMNTEAFF

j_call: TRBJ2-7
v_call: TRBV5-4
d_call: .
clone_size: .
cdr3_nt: TGTGCCAGCAGCCCCCGGGATTCGAACTACCCCAAGCAGTACTTC
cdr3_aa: CASSPRDSNYPKQYF

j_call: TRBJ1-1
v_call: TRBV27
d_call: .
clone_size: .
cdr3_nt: TGTGCCAGCAGTTTATTTGGGGCGGAGAACACTGAAGCTTTCTTT
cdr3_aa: CASSLFGAENTEAFF

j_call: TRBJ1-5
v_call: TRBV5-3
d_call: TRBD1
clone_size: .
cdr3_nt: TGTGCCAGAAGCATAAGGACAGGGGGAGTGCCCCAGCATTTT
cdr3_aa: CARSIRTGGVPQHF